This TCR beta chain was profiled in a study of T cells in Graves' hyperthyroidism and ophthalmopathy. Study background: It was at initial diagnosis, before any treatment, that peripheral blood was collected.

Study observations and caveats: Ophthalmopathy, as predicted by the model, came a median around 7 months after the prediction.

RNA transcripts served as the template for amplifying TCR beta CDR3 regions. A set of HTBI primers served as the primers for a first-round RT-PCR of the TCR CDR3. TCRdb called the multiplex PCR reads again in MiXCR, with one record for every CDR3 protein. The table includes 250,000 or so distinct CDR3 sequences, around 17% detected once. This clonotype occurred many times. As yet, its antigen is unknown. This CDR3 comprises 13 residues. The V and J ends lost 4 bases and 3 bases, in that order; junction bases with no gene match: 2. Germline V gene sequence: CDR1 MNHNS, CDR2 SASEGT. This chain uses TRBV6-1 with TRBJ1-1; 7 bases align to TRBD1. The sequence came from a woman aged 18 to 35 with Graves' ophthalmopathy. The sample consisted of blood. In DNA form, the CDR3 reads TGTGCCAGCAGTGGACAGGGCCACACTGAAGCTTTCTTT. It translates to CASSGQGHTEAFF.